The 28 T cell receptor beta chains below were found in one sample sequenced in a study of shared clonotypes between healthy human individuals. TCRdb keeps only in-frame clones here, not all; method: immunoSEQ multiplex PCR. The sample yields fewer than 1.6 million clones, just under 99% seen once. The source material was naive CD4+ T cells sorted from blood. Subset given: CD45RA+ positively selected. These receptors were obtained from a man aged 25-45 years in good health.

With respect to this clone: The same CDR3 can be traced to other DNA sequences in this sample. This chain uses TRBV15 with TRBJ2-7; D is undetermined. Germline lookup yields CDR1 LNHNV and CDR2 YYDKDF (reference sequence). This CDR3 has 12 amino acids. Trimming took 0 bases from V and 4 from J, leaving 4 bases between them. The DNA for the CDR3 is TGTGCCACCAGCAGAGATCCTTACGAGCAGTACTTC. Its protein is CATSRDPYEQYF.

The rearrangement joins TRBV11-3 to TRBJ2-1; the D gene is possibly TRBD1 (5 bases). The germline CDR1 and CDR2 sequences are SGHNT and YENEEA. V lost 2 bases, J lost 5 bases, and 13 bases lay in between. CDR3 length equals 15 residues. The CDR3 nucleotides are TGTGCCAGCAGCTTATCCTGGTCAGGGCACAATGAGCAGTTCTTC. It codes for CASSLSWSGHNEQFF. Full variable domain (missing parts from reference TRBV11-3 and TRBJ2-1): EAGVVQSPRYKIIEKKQPVAFWCNPISGHNTLYWYLQNLGQGPELLIRYENEEAVDDSQLPKDRFSAERLKGVDSTLKIQPAELGDSAVYLCASSLSWSGHNEQFFGPGTRLTVL.

The CDR3 bases are TGTGCCAGCAGTGCCCAGGGTTTCACCGGGGAGCTGTTTTTT. Translating it yields CASSAQGFTGELFF. This chain uses TRBV6-1 with TRBJ2-2; possibly TRBD1 for D (5 bases). Germline V CDR1 and CDR2: MNHNS, SASEGT. Trimming pared 4 bases from V and 4 bases from J, leaving 10 bases between. This CDR3 region has 14 residues.

The rearrangement links TRBV27 to TRBJ1-2; TRBD1 might be the D (6 bases). The CDR3 length is 15 residues. Trimming stripped 6 bases from V and 4 bases from J, with 18 bases between. CDR1 and CDR2 from the germline V gene are MNHEY and SMNVEV (reference sequence). The CDR3 loop is CASSKGGTPFYGYTF. CDR3 coding DNA: TGTGCCAGCAGCAAGGGGGGTACGCCCTTCTATGGCTACACCTTC.

This clone has only one observation. The CDR3, as DNA: TGTGCCAGCAGTTTTTTTAGGACGGTGAACACTGAAGCTTTCTTT. Its protein product is CASSFFRTVNTEAFF. The J gene is TRBJ1-1, the V gene TRBV27; D ambiguous. This CDR3 has 15 residues. Trimming removed 3 bases at V and 0 bases at J, with 11 bases between. Looked up from germline, CDR1 is MNHEY and CDR2 is SMNVEV (reference sequence).

The chain carries TRBV7-9 and TRBJ2-7; D is perhaps TRBD1 (6 bases). Trimming pared 7 bases from V and 3 bases from J, leaving 22 bases between. The germline CDR1 and CDR2 sequences are SEHNR and FQNEAQ (reference sequence). This CDR3 is built from 16 residues. The CDR3 region is CASTHRDHQPFYEQYF. The CDR3 DNA reads as TGTGCCAGCACCCACAGGGACCACCAGCCATTCTACGAGCAGTACTTC.

To note about this clone: Other DNA sequences of this sample code for an identical CDR3. This chain's CDR3 is CASGLSGSSYNEQFF. The DNA of the CDR3 is TGTGCTAGTGGTTTGTCGGGGAGCTCCTACAATGAGCAGTTCTTC. The chain recombines TRBV12-5 with TRBJ2-1, with D tentatively TRBD2 (5 bases). This CDR3 spans 15 amino acids. CDR1 and CDR2 from the germline V gene are LGHNT and FRNRAP. Trimming left V 2 bases short and J 0 bases short, with 8 bases between.

This chain uses TRBV9 with TRBJ1-5, with D unresolved. This CDR3 region has 13 residues. Germline V gene lookup returns CDR1 SGDLS and CDR2 YYNGEE. The V gene lost 3 bases and the J gene lost 1 base, with 5 bases spanning the gap. The CDR3: CASSEGSNQPQHF. CDR3 in DNA: TGTGCCAGCAGCGAAGGGAGCAATCAGCCCCAGCATTTT.

This chain connects TRBV28 to TRBJ1-3; D is uncertain. The germline V and J ends were trimmed by 7 bases and 9 bases, with 7 bases remaining between them. CDR3 length equals 10 residues. Germline V CDR1 and CDR2: MDHEN, SYDVKM. As DNA, the CDR3 is TGTGCCAGCACCAAAGGCACCATATATTTT. It translates to CASTKGTIYF. The entire variable domain, with the rest obtained from reference TRBV28 and TRBJ1-3, is as follows: DVKVTQSSRYLVKRTGEKVFLECVQDMDHENMFWYRQDPGLGLRLIYFSYDVKMKEKGDIPEGYSVSREKKERFSLILESASTNQTSMYLCASTKGTIYFGEGSWLTVV.

This clone has only a few counts. The V gene is TRBV5-1, the J gene TRBJ1-1; 7 positions agree with TRBD1. The CDR3 covers 15 residues. Trimming removed 0 bases from V and 1 base from J; junction bases left unmatched: 3. Germline CDR1 is SGHRS and CDR2 is YFSETQ. The DNA for the CDR3 is TGCGCCAGCAGCTTGGAGGCAGGGGGGAACACTGAAGCTTTCTTT. Encoded protein: CASSLEAGGNTEAFF.

This chain joins TRBV2 and TRBJ2-7, with 10 bases identical to TRBD1. The CDR3 totals 16 residues. Germline V gene data show CDR1 as SNHLY and CDR2 as FYNNEI. Losses at the gene ends were 8 bases for V and 1 base for J; bases not matched to a gene: 11. The CDR3 DNA follows: TGTGCCAGCTTAGCTACCGGGACAGGGGCTTCCTACGAGCAGTACTTC. Protein sequence: CASLATGTGASYEQYF.

The chain employs TRBV19 and TRBJ2-7, with TRBD2 matching over 7 bases. Trimming took 5 bases from V and 7 from J; bases not matched to a gene: 11. CDR3 length: 14 residues. CDR1 and CDR2 from the germline V gene are LNHDA and SQIVND (reference sequence). The CDR3 DNA sequence: TGTGCCAGTAGTCTTTTAATGGGTAGCGGGGAGCAGTACTTC. Translating it yields CASSLLMGSGEQYF.

This rearrangement joins TRBV7-9 to TRBJ1-2; D unclear. This CDR3 is built from 14 residues. V lost 6 bases and J 2 bases, leaving 13 bases between the germline ends. The V gene's germline CDR1 is SEHNR and CDR2 FQNEAQ (reference sequence). CDR3 sequence (DNA): TGTGCCAGCAGACCCGTTGGAGGGAACTATGGCTACACCTTC. It encodes CASRPVGGNYGYTF.

This clone has only one observation. V gene TRBV6-1 combines with J gene TRBJ2-5; 7 bases are shared with TRBD1. The germline gives CDR1 MNHNS, CDR2 SASEGT. This CDR3 has 16 residues. V lost 4 bases and J lost 5; bases outside the gene matches: 13. The CDR3 sequence: CASSGSLRGRLETQYF. CDR3 DNA: TGTGCCAGCAGTGGCAGTTTGAGGGGGCGGCTTGAGACCCAGTACTTC.

The V gene is TRBV11-2, the J gene TRBJ2-6; unclear D gene. This CDR3 is built from 18 residues. CDR1 is SGHAT, CDR2 FQNNGV, per germline. Trimming took 2 bases from V and 0 from J, leaving 14 bases between them. The CDR3 coding sequence is TGTGCCAGCAGCTTACGCGTGCCTGCCCTCTCTGGGGCCAACGTCCTGACTTTC. This codes for CASSLRVPALSGANVLTF.

The CDR3 DNA sequence: TGTGCCAGCAGCACCATCGCGTATCAGGGGACAGATACGCAGTATTTT. The encoded protein is CASSTIAYQGTDTQYF. The chain joins TRBV21-1 to TRBJ2-3; the listed D gene, TRBD1, was not tested against the DNA. TRBV21-1 is a listed pseudogene. This CDR3 is built from 16 residues.

The chain employs TRBV5-1 and TRBJ2-7; 7 nucleotides agree with TRBD1. The length of the CDR3 is 15 residues. Unmatched junction bases numbered 6, after V lost 0 bases and J lost 3 bases. Germline CDR1 and CDR2: SGHRS and YFSETQ. The CDR3 loop reads CASSLVPGQHYEQYF. The CDR3 coding sequence is TGCGCCAGCAGCTTGGTTCCGGGACAGCACTACGAGCAGTACTTC.

The V gene is TRBV11-3, the J gene TRBJ2-2, with 9 nucleotides matching TRBD2. The V gene's germline CDR1 is SGHNT and CDR2 YENEEA. V shed 0 bases and J 0 bases; nucleotides not matched to a gene: 2. The CDR3 length is 17 residues. The CDR3 bases are TGTGCCAGCAGCTTAGACCGACTAGCGGCGAACACCGGGGAGCTGTTTTTT. This translates into CASSLDRLAANTGELFF. Full variable domain (outside the CDR3, taken from reference TRBV11-3 and TRBJ2-2): EAGVVQSPRYKIIEKKQPVAFWCNPISGHNTLYWYLQNLGQGPELLIRYENEEAVDDSQLPKDRFSAERLKGVDSTLKIQPAELGDSAVYLCASSLDRLAANTGELFFGEGSRLTVL.

This clone was recorded only once. The V and J genes are TRBV12-5 and TRBJ1-5; D remains ambiguous. Trimming cost V 1 base and J 4 bases, with 5 bases left between them. The CDR3 is 13 amino acids. Germline values: CDR1 LGHNT, CDR2 FRNRAP. The CDR3 loop reads CASGLGRNQPQHF. The CDR3 coding sequence is TGTGCTAGTGGTTTGGGCAGAAATCAGCCCCAGCATTTT.

This clone was picked up one time. Other DNA sequences from this sample encode an identical CDR3 as well. The rearrangement joins TRBV7-2 to TRBJ2-7; D unresolved. The CDR3 consists of 12 residues. The V gene's germline CDR1 is SGHTA and CDR2 FQGNSA. V gave up 3 bases and J gave up 2 bases, with 5 bases separating them. The CDR3 nucleotides read TGTGCCAGCAGCTTGACTCCCTACGAGCAGTACTTC. Translated: CASSLTPYEQYF. The whole variable domain, filled in from reference TRBV7-2 and TRBJ2-7, reads GAGVSQSPSNKVTEKGKDVELRCDPISGHTALYWYRQSLGQGLEFLIYFQGNSAPDKSGLPSDRFSAERTGGSVSTLTIQRTQQEDSAVYLCASSLTPYEQYFGPGTRLTVT.

Concerning this clone: Different DNA sequences within this sample yield the same CDR3. The chain is built from TRBV5-1 and TRBJ2-3; the D is unclear. CDR1 and CDR2 from the germline V gene are SGHRS and YFSETQ. V was pared by 2 bases and J by 0 bases, with 13 bases between. The CDR3 extends over 16 amino acids. The CDR3 DNA reads as TGCGCCAGCAGCTTTGGGTCGGGCCCTAGCACAGATACGCAGTATTTT. This encodes CASSFGSGPSTDTQYF.

The genes are TRBV11-2 and TRBJ2-5; D is undetermined. Per the germline V gene, CDR1 is SGHAT and CDR2 is FQNNGV. Trimming removed 5 bases from V and 4 bases from J, with 14 bases in between. The CDR3 loop spans 14 amino acids. CDR3 sequence (DNA): TGTGCCAGCAGCATAAAAGGGAAGGGAGAGACCCAGTACTTC. It codes for CASSIKGKGETQYF.

J is TRBJ2-1 and V is TRBV28; D perhaps matches TRBD2 (6 bases). The germline V gene has CDR1 MDHEN and CDR2 SYDVKM. CDR3 length: 12 amino acids. V was cut by 3 bases and J by 13 bases, with 13 bases left in between. This CDR3 reads CASSFDGGKQFF. The DNA for the CDR3 is TGTGCCAGCAGTTTTGATGGCGGGAAACAGTTCTTC. Full variable domain (outside the CDR3, taken from reference TRBV28 and TRBJ2-1): DVKVTQSSRYLVKRTGEKVFLECVQDMDHENMFWYRQDPGLGLRLIYFSYDVKMKEKGDIPEGYSVSREKKERFSLILESASTNQTSMYLCASSFDGGKQFFGPGTRLTVL.

V gene TRBV28 combines with J gene TRBJ2-3; possibly TRBD2 for D (6 bases). The ends were cut back, 2 bases at V and 0 bases at J, with 12 bases in the middle. Germline CDR1 MDHEN, CDR2 SYDVKM. This CDR3 is 16 amino acids long. The DNA of the CDR3 is TGTGCCAGCAGTTTAGGGGGGATCTCTAGCACAGATACGCAGTATTTT. Its protein is CASSLGGISSTDTQYF.

The chain carries TRBV27 and TRBJ2-5, with TRBD2 as a possible D gene (6 bases). Looked up from germline, CDR1 is MNHEY and CDR2 is SMNVEV (reference sequence). The CDR3 extends over 14 amino acids. V dropped 6 bases and J dropped 5 bases, with 16 bases sitting between them. In DNA form, the CDR3 reads TGTGCCAGCAGCTCCCGAGGAGGGCGGGAGACCCAGTACTTC. Translated, it gives CASSSRGGRETQYF.

The V gene is TRBV5-4, the J gene TRBJ2-7; 11 positions match TRBD2. The CDR3 is made up of 18 amino acids. Germline assignment: CDR1 SGHNT and CDR2 YYREEE (reference sequence). V lost 0 bases to trimming and J lost 5 bases; unmatched junction nucleotides: 13. The chain's CDR3 is CASSLGGLAGGSFDEQYF. DNA for the CDR3: TGTGCCAGCAGCTTGGGGGGGCTAGCGGGAGGTTCTTTCGACGAGCAGTACTTC.

The chain links TRBV29-1 to TRBJ2-7; D may be TRBD2 (5 bases). Germline assignment: CDR1 SQVTM and CDR2 ANQGSEA. The CDR3 spans 14 residues. Trimming pared 0 bases from V and 2 bases from J, leaving 11 bases between. The DNA for the CDR3 is TGCAGCGTTGAAGATGTAAGGACTCCCTACGAGCAGTACTTC. Encoded protein: CSVEDVRTPYEQYF.

This chain uses TRBV5-1 with TRBJ2-7; 8 positions agree with TRBD2. The CDR3 covers 15 residues. The V gene end was trimmed by 4 bases and the J gene end by 6 bases; junction bases not matched to a gene: 12. Germline V gene data show CDR1 as SGHRS and CDR2 as YFSETQ. The CDR3 spells CASSPGAGVAGEQYF. In DNA form, the CDR3 reads TGCGCCAGCAGCCCGGGAGCGGGAGTGGCTGGCGAGCAGTACTTC.